This TCR beta chain was observed in a study of T-cell reconstitution after alpha-beta-depleted transplantation in children. Study findings and constraints: About two months after transplant, alpha-beta T cells reportedly came from several hundred expanded graft clones. When one year had passed after transplant, most T-cell counts and diversity came from newly produced T cells. Day-60 TCRbeta diversity that was high in some patients was derived from surviving recipient T cells and thymic progenitors.

Unique molecular identifiers were built into the TCRbeta library. Using its own MiXCR run on the PCR reads, TCRdb lists one record per CDR3 protein. This table holds about 980,000 distinct CDR3 sequences, roughly 29% found once. To note about this clonotype: What it binds is unknown.

This CDR3 is 14 amino acids long. Trimming at V came to 6 bases and at J to 8 bases, leaving 7 bases not matched to a gene. The chain joins TRBV12-3 or TRBV12-4 to TRBJ2-3; 11 nucleotides line up with TRBD2. This receptor was taken from a boy younger than two who had a stem cell transplant for SCID, so the T cells may come from the graft donor. Source: PBMCs, mostly from graft donor cells, taken 360 days after TCRalphabeta/CD19-depleted stem cell transplant. The CDR3 loop reads CASRVAGGPPTQYF. The DNA for the CDR3 is TGTGCCAGCAGGGTAGCGGGGGGGCCTCCTACGCAGTATTTT.